The clone carrying this T cell receptor (beta chain) was counted a single time. In germline, CDR1 is LNHDA, CDR2 SQIVND (reference sequence). The V and J ends lost 5 bases and 5 bases respectively, with 9 bases between them. CDR3 length: 13 amino acids. Survey-level immunoSEQ sequencing profiled the TCR beta repertoire. Here immunoSEQ multiplex PCR was the method, and the copy in TCRdb shows in-frame clones only, minus some. There are some 70,000 clones in the sample; just under 95% occur only once, and roughly 4.5% lies in the top ten. This TCR came from a man aged 40-55 years with rheumatoid arthritis. The chain links TRBV19 to TRBJ2-2; D not resolved. Material: PBMCs. CDR3 amino acids: CASSVVETGELFF. DNA for the CDR3: TGTGCCAGTAGTGTAGTGGAGACCGGGGAGCTGTTTTTT.